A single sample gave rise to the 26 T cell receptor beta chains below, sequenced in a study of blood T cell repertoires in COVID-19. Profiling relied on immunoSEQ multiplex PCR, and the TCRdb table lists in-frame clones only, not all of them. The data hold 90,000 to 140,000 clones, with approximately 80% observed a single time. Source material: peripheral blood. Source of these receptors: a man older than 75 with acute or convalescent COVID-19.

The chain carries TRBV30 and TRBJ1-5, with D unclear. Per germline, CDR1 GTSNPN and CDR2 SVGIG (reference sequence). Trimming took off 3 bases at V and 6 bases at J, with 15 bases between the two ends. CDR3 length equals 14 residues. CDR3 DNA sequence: TGTGCCTGGAGCCTCCTAGGCGGGTCTCAGCCCCAGCATTTT. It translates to CAWSLLGGSQPQHF.

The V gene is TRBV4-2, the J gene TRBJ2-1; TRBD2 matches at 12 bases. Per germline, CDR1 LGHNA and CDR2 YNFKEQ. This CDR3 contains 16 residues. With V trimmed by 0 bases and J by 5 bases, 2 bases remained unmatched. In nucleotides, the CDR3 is TGTGCCAGCAGCCAAGATTGGACTAGCGGGAACAATGAGCAGTTCTTC. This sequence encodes CASSQDWTSGNNEQFF.

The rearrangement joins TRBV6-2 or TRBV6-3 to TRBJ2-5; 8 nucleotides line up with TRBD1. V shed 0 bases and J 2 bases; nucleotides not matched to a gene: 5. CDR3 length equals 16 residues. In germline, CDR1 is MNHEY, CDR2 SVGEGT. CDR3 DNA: TGTGCCAGCAGTTACTCGCGGACAGGGCGGCAAGAGACCCAGTACTTC. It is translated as CASSYSRTGRQETQYF.

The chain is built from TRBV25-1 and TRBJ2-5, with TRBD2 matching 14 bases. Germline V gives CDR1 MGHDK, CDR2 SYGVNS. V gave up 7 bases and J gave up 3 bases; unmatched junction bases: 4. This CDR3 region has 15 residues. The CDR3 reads CASKGLAGVKETQYF. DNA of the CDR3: TGTGCCAGCAAGGGACTAGCGGGGGTAAAAGAGACCCAGTACTTC.

The CDR3 loop reads CASSFLFYVGKASYNEQFF. In DNA form, the CDR3 reads TGTGCCAGCAGCTTTTTGTTTTACGTCGGGAAGGCCTCCTACAATGAGCAGTTCTTC. The chain employs TRBV7-8 and TRBJ2-1, with D maybe TRBD2 (5 bases). CDR3 size: 19 residues. Trimming removed 3 bases at V and 0 bases at J, with 21 bases between. CDR1 is SGHVS and CDR2 is FQNEAQ in the germline V gene.

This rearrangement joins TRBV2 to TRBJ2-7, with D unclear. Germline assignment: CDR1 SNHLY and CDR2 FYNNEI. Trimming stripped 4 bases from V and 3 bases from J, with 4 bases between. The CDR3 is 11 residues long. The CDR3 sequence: CASSGDYEQYF. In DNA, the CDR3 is TGTGCCAGCAGTGGAGACTACGAGCAGTACTTC. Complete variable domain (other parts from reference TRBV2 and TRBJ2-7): EPEVTQTPSHQVTQMGQEVILRCVPISNHLYFYWYRQILGQKVEFLVSFYNNEISEKSEIFDDQFSVERPDGSNFTLKIRSTKLEDSAMYFCASSGDYEQYFGPGTRLTVT.

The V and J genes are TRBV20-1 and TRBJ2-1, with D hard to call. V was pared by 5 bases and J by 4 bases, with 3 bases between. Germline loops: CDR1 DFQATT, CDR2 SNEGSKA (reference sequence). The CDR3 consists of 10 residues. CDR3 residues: CSAYYNEQFF. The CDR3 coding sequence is TGCAGTGCTTATTACAATGAGCAGTTCTTC.

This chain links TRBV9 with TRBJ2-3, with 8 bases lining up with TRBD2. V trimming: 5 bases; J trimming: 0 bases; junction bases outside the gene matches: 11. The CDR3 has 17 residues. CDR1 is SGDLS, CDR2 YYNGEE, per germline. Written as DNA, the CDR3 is TGTGCCAGCAGTCACGGACTAGCTCCAGATAGCACAGATACGCAGTATTTT. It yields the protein CASSHGLAPDSTDTQYF. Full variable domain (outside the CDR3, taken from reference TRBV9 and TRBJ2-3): DSGVTQTPKHLITATGQRVTLRCSPRSGDLSVYWYQQSLDQGLQFLIQYYNGEERAKGNILERFSAQQFPDLHSELNLSSLELGDSALYFCASSHGLAPDSTDTQYFGPGTRLTVL.

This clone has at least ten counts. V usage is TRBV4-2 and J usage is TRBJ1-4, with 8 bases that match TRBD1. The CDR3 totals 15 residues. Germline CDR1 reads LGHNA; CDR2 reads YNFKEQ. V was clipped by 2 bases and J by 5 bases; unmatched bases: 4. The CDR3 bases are TGTGCCAGCAGCCAACCGGGACAGGTGAATGAAAAACTGTTTTTT. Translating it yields CASSQPGQVNEKLFF.

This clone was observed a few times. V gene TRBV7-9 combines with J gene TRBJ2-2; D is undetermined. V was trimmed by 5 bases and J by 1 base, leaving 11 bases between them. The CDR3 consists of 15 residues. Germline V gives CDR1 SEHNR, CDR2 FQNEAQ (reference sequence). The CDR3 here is CASSPIRGNTGELFF. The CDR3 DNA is TGTGCCAGCAGCCCCATACGAGGGAACACCGGGGAGCTGTTTTTT.

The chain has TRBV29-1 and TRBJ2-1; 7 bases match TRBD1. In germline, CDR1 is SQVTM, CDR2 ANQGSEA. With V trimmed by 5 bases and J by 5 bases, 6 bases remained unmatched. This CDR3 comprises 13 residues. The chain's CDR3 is CSVQRQGNNEQFF. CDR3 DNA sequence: TGCAGCGTTCAGCGACAGGGAAACAATGAGCAGTTCTTC.

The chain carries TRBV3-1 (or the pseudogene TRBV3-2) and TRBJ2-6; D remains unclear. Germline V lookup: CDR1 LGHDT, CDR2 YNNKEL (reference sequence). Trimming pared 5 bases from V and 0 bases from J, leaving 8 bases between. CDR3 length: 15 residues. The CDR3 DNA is TGTGCCAGCAGCGACACACACTCTGGGGCCAACGTCCTGACTTTC. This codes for CASSDTHSGANVLTF.

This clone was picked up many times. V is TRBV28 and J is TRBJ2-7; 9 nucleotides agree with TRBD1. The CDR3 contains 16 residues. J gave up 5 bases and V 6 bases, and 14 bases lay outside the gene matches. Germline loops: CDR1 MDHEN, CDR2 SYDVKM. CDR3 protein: CASSQPRDRARHEQYF. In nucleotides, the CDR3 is TGTGCCAGCAGCCAACCCCGGGACAGGGCAAGGCACGAGCAGTACTTC.

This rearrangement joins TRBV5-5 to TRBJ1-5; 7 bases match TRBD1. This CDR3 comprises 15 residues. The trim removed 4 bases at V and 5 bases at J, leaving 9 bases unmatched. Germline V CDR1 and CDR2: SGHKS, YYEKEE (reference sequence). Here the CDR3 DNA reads TGTGCCAGCAGCAGAGCTCTACAGGGGCATCAGCCCCAGCATTTT. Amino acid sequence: CASSRALQGHQPQHF.

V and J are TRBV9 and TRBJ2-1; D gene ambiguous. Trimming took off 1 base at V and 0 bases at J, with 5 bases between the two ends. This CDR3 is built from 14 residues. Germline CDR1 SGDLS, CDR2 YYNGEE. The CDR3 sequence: CASSVRFSYNEQFF. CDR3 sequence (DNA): TGTGCCAGCAGCGTACGGTTCTCCTACAATGAGCAGTTCTTC.

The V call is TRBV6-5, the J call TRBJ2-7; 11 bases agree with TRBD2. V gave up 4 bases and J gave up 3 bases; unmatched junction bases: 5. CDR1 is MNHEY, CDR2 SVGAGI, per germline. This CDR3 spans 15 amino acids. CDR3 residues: CASSSPGTSGYEQYF. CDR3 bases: TGTGCCAGCAGTTCGCCCGGGACTAGCGGCTACGAGCAGTACTTC.

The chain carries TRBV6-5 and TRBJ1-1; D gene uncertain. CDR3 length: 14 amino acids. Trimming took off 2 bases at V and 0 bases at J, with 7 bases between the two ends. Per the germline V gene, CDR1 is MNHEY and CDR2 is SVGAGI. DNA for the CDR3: TGTGCCAGCAGTTACGACAACTTGAACACTGAAGCTTTCTTT. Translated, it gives CASSYDNLNTEAFF.

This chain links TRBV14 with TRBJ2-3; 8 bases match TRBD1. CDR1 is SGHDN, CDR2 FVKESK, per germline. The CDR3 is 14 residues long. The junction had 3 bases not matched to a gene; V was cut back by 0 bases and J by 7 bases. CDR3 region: CASSQDQGANTQYF. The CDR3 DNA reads TGTGCCAGCAGCCAAGATCAGGGGGCCAATACGCAGTATTTT.

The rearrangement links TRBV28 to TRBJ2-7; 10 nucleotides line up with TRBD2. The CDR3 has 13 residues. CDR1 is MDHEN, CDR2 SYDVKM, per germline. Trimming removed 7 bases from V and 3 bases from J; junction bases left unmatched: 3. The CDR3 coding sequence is TGTGCCAGCACTAGCGGGAGTAGCTACGAGCAGTACTTC. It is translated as CASTSGSSYEQYF.

The CDR3 DNA sequence: TGTGCCAGCAGCGTGGGACAGGCAAGTGGCTACACCTTC. Translation gives CASSVGQASGYTF. This chain links TRBV7-2 with TRBJ1-2, with 8 positions matching TRBD1. Looked up from germline, CDR1 is SGHTA and CDR2 is FQGNSA. V shed 5 bases and J 7 bases; nucleotides not matched to a gene: 6. This CDR3 spans 13 amino acids.

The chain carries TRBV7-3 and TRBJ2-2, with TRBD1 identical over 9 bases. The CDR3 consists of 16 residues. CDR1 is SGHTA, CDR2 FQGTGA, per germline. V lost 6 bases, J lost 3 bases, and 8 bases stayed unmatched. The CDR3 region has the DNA TGTGCCAGCAGACCCGGGACAGGGAAGGACACCGGGGAGCTGTTTTTT. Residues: CASRPGTGKDTGELFF.

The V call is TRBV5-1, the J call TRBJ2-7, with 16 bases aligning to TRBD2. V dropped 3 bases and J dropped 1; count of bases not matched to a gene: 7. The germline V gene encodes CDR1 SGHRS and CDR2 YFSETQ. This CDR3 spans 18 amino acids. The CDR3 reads CASSSQGLAGGLSYEQYF. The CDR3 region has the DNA TGCGCCAGCAGCTCCCAGGGACTAGCGGGAGGGCTTTCCTACGAGCAGTACTTC.

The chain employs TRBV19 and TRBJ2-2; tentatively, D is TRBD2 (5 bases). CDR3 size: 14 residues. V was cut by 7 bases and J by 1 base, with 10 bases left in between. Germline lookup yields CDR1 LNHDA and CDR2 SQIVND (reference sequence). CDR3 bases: TGTGCCAGTATTGGCGGGCTGAACACCGGGGAGCTGTTTTTT. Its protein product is CASIGGLNTGELFF.

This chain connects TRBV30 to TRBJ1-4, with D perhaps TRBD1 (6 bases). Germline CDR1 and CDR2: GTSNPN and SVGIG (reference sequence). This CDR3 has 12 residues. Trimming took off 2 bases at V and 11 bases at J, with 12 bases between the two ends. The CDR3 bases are TGTGCCTGGAGTTTACAGGGCCAGAAACTGTTTTTT. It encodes CAWSLQGQKLFF.

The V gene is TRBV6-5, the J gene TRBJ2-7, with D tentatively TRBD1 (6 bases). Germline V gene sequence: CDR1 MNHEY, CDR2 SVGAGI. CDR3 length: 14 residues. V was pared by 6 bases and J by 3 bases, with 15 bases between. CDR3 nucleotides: TGTGCCAGCAGCAACAGCAGGGGCAACTACGAGCAGTACTTC. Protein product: CASSNSRGNYEQYF.

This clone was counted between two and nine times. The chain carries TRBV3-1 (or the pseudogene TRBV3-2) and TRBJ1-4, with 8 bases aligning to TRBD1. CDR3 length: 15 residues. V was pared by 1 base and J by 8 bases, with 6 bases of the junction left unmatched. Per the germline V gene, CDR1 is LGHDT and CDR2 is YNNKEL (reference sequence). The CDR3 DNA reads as TGTGCCAGCAGCCAAGGGACAGGGAGTTACGAAAAACTGTTTTTT. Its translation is CASSQGTGSYEKLFF.